Shown below are 21 T cell receptor beta chains from a single sample sequenced in a study of tumor-infiltrating lymphocytes in primary liver carcinoma. Co-extraction yielded RNA and DNA from roughly 20-30 mg of unsorted bulk tissue. With a constant-region primer, TCR beta cDNA was made from 400 to 550 ng of total RNA. TCR beta libraries came from three nested multiplex PCR rounds using slightly modified ARM-PCR. In the first two PCR rounds, TRBV1-TRBV30 forward primers were paired with a C-beta reverse primer, and each round lasted roughly 9 cycles. TCRdb re-called the multiplex PCR reads through MiXCR, storing one row per CDR3 protein. Among roughly 120,000 distinct CDR3 sequences, approximately 70% were seen once, and the ten largest hold approximately 9.9%. The sequenced sample was liver tumor tissue from sampling region 1. Indicated subset: tumor region T1, superior pole. Receptors originate from a woman aged 55-69 years with primary liver carcinoma and hepatitis B virus infection.

With regard to this clonotype: A much larger clone lies one base from this, so it may be a read error. The chain combines TRBV6-1 with TRBJ1-3, with no clear D. Germline CDR1 and CDR2: MNHNS and SASEGT. This CDR3 spans 14 amino acids. The CDR3 loop is CASSDDYSGNTVYF. Here the CDR3 DNA reads TGTGCCAGCAGTGACGATTACTCTGGAAACACCGTATATTTT.

This clonotype was counted many times. The CDR3 region has the DNA TGTGCCAGCAGCCAAGACGGGGCCCGGGAGAGGGCAGATACGCAGTATTTT. It translates to CASSQDGARERADTQYF. The V gene is TRBV4-2, the J gene TRBJ2-3; maybe TRBD2 (6 bases). CDR3 length: 17 amino acids. CDR1 is LGHNA and CDR2 is YNFKEQ in the germline V gene. Trimming left V 0 bases short and J 4 bases short, with 17 bases between.

Worth noting for this clonotype: This could be a read error, since a much larger clone is one nucleotide away. The chain couples TRBV6-5 to TRBJ1-2; a weak D match, TRBD1 (6 bases). Germline CDR1 MNHEY, CDR2 SVGAGI. The CDR3 loop spans 15 amino acids. CDR3 in DNA: TGTGTCAGCAGTTTCTCAAGGACAGCCTCCTATGGCTACACCTTC. Residues: CVSSFSRTASYGYTF.

The sample holds one count of this clonotype. With a much larger clone just one base away, this may be a read error. The chain uses TRBV12-3 or TRBV12-4 and TRBJ2-6, with D possibly called TRBD1 or TRBD2 (6 bases each). This CDR3 has 16 amino acids. Trimming removed 7 bases from V and 6 bases from J, with 19 bases in between. In nucleotides, the CDR3 is TGTGCCAGCAATCTCCTTGGGGGGCAGGTGGCCAACGTCCTGACTTTC. The encoded protein is CASNLLGGQVANVLTF.

Comments on this clonotype: A clone one base away is much larger, so this may be a read error. The CDR3 does not end in the conserved phenylalanine or tryptophan, so this is likely a read error. The chain links TRBV12-3 or TRBV12-4 to TRBJ1-1; D is unresolved. Between the trimmed V and J ends, which lost 4 bases and 1 base, there was a span of 13 bases. The CDR3 totals 15 residues. The CDR3 region is CASSWRARGNTEAFI. CDR3 nucleotides: TGTGCCAGCAGTTGGAGGGCGCGAGGGAACACTGAAGCTTTCATT.

With respect to this clonotype: A much larger clone is a single base away; this may be a read error. The gene calls are TRBV5-6 and TRBJ2-2; unclear D gene. Germline lookup yields CDR1 SGHDT and CDR2 YYEEEE. Deletions cut 4 bases from V and 7 bases from J, with 11 bases between. The length of the CDR3 is 13 residues. CDR3 nucleotides: TGTGCCAGCAGCCTGCTGGACCGCGGGGAGCTGTTTTTT. Translating gives CASSLLDRGELFF.

The chain is built from TRBV11-2 and TRBJ2-5; TRBD2 aligns across 13 bases. The J segment lost 8 bases and the V segment lost 9 bases, leaving 18 bases of the junction unmatched. Germline CDR1 reads SGHAT; CDR2 reads FQNNGV. This CDR3 comprises 17 residues. This CDR3 reads CASSPGLGLAGRDTQYF. CDR3 DNA sequence: TGTGCCAGTAGCCCGGGATTGGGACTAGCGGGACGAGATACCCAGTACTTC.

DNA for the CDR3: TGTGCCAGCAGCCTCTCGGTTCTAGATACGCAGTATTTT. The encoded protein is CASSLSVLDTQYF. The J gene is TRBJ2-3, the V gene TRBV7-3; D is uncertain. Germline CDR1 reads SGHTA; CDR2 reads FQGTGA. CDR3 length: 13 residues. V was cut by 5 bases and J by 5 bases, with 11 bases left in between. The full variable domain, rest sourced from reference TRBV7-3 and TRBJ2-3, is GAGVSQTPSNKVTEKGKYVELRCDPISGHTALYWYRQSLGQGPEFLIYFQGTGAADDSGLPNDRFFAVRPEGSVSTLKIQRTERGDSAVYLCASSLSVLDTQYFGPGTRLTVL.

V is TRBV7-8 and J is TRBJ2-3; 7 nucleotides match TRBD2. The V gene's germline CDR1 is SGHVS and CDR2 FQNEAQ. The CDR3 sequence is 15 residues long. The junction had 0 bases not matched to a gene; V was cut back by 0 bases and J by 0 bases. The CDR3 spells CASSLAAGSTDTQYF. CDR3 DNA: TGTGCCAGCAGCTTAGCAGCGGGGAGCACAGATACGCAGTATTTT. Full variable domain (missing parts from reference TRBV7-8 and TRBJ2-3): GAGVSQSPRYKVAKRGQDVALRCDPISGHVSLFWYQQALGQGPEFLTYFQNEAQLDKSGLPSDRFFAERPEGSVSTLKIQRTQQEDSAVYLCASSLAAGSTDTQYFGPGTRLTVL.

This clonotype has just a few counts. A much more abundant neighbour one base away suggests this may be a read error. This chain links TRBV6-5 with TRBJ1-2; D is ambiguous. The CDR3 runs to 12 residues. The germline V gene encodes CDR1 MNHEY and CDR2 SVGAGI. CDR3 region: CANSSPGWGYTF. In DNA form, the CDR3 reads TGTGCCAACAGTTCTCCCGGGTGGGGCTACACCTTC.

A note on this clonotype: This may stem from a read error, because a much larger clone lies one nucleotide away. This chain links TRBV6-5 with TRBJ1-1, with TRBD1 matching 8 bases. V lost 5 bases, J lost 8 bases, and 1 base stayed unmatched. The CDR3 loop spans 11 amino acids. The V gene's germline CDR1 is MNHEY and CDR2 SVGAGI. The CDR3 sequence: CASSQGAEAFF. For the CDR3, the DNA is TGTGCCAGCAGTCAGGGGGCGGAAGCTTTCTTT.

This chain links TRBV28 with TRBJ2-1, with D tentatively TRBD1 (5 bases). CDR1 is MDHEN, CDR2 SYDVKM, per germline. Trimming shortened V by 3 bases and J by 5 bases, and 26 bases separated the two germline ends. The CDR3 is 19 residues long. The CDR3 reads CASSFLVGLLKGANNEQFF. Written as DNA, the CDR3 is TGTGCCAGCAGTTTCCTAGTGGGCTTACTAAAAGGGGCTAACAATGAGCAGTTCTTC. The full variable domain, rest sourced from reference TRBV28 and TRBJ2-1, is DVKVTQSSRYLVKRTGEKVFLECVQDMDHENMFWYRQDPGLGLRLIYFSYDVKMKEKGDIPEGYSVSREKKERFSLILESASTNQTSMYLCASSFLVGLLKGANNEQFFGPGTRLTVL.

The chain joins TRBV28 to TRBJ1-3; D is undetermined. Germline CDR1 is MDHEN and CDR2 is SYDVKM. The CDR3 has 15 residues. Trimming left V 4 bases short and J 0 bases short, with 10 bases between. The CDR3 loop is CASSSKGSSGNTIYF. CDR3 nucleotide sequence: TGTGCCAGCAGTTCAAAGGGTTCCTCTGGAAACACCATATATTTT.

In the case of this clonotype: This CDR3 is missing its conserved last phenylalanine or tryptophan, likely due to a read error. The genes are TRBV12-3 or TRBV12-4 and TRBJ2-1; no clear D. This CDR3 spans 13 amino acids. V was trimmed by 2 bases and J by 8 bases, leaving 10 bases between them. The CDR3 region is CASSLRWSDEQFL. The CDR3 DNA follows: TGTGCCAGCAGTTTAAGGTGGAGCGATGAGCAGTTCCTC.

The J gene is TRBJ2-6, the V gene TRBV20-1, with 11 bases that match TRBD1. The CDR3 contains 18 residues. Looked up from germline, CDR1 is DFQATT and CDR2 is SNEGSKA (reference sequence). CDR3 protein: CSAYVTGTGGSGANVLTF. CDR3 bases: TGCAGCGCTTATGTTACCGGGACAGGGGGCTCTGGGGCCAACGTCCTGACTTTC.

To note about this clonotype: The missing conserved phenylalanine or tryptophan at the end of this CDR3 makes a read error likely. This chain links TRBV11-2 with TRBJ1-5; D uncertain. CDR3 length equals 13 residues. The germline gives CDR1 SGHAT, CDR2 FQNNGV. The V and J ends lost 8 bases and 5 bases respectively, with 13 bases between them. CDR3 in amino acids: CASVLGRYQPQHL. CDR3 bases: TGTGCCAGCGTCTTAGGTCGGTATCAGCCCCAGCATCTT.

This clonotype was seen more than once but under ten times. The rearrangement uses TRBV11-1 and TRBJ2-5; no reliable D call. V was pared by 1 base and J by 1 base, with 10 bases between. This CDR3 region has 15 residues. CDR1 and CDR2 from the germline V gene are SGHAT and FQDESV (reference sequence). The CDR3 sequence is CASSLGTILQETQYF. DNA for the CDR3: TGTGCCAGCAGCTTAGGTACTATCCTCCAAGAGACCCAGTACTTC.

This clonotype turned up a few times. The rearrangement links TRBV28 to TRBJ2-7; D gene uncertain. Germline-derived CDR1 and CDR2 are MDHEN and SYDVKM. The V end lost 3 bases, the J end lost 3 bases, and 12 bases lay between the germline ends. This CDR3 region has 14 residues. CDR3 residues: CASSLWQRSYEQYF. The CDR3 DNA reads TGTGCCAGCAGTTTGTGGCAGAGAAGCTACGAGCAGTACTTC.

Turning to this clonotype: A junction boundary mismatches the germline segment, possibly from a read error. The rearrangement joins TRBV5-1 to TRBJ1-1, with D tentatively TRBD1 (6 bases). The CDR3 is made up of 14 amino acids. CDR1 is SGHRS, CDR2 YFSETQ, per germline. The CDR3 DNA is TGCGCCAGCAGCTTCACGGGGGCGAACACTGAAGCTTTGTTT. It codes for CASSFTGANTEALF.

About this clonotype itself: Possible read error: a much larger clone is one base away. This chain joins TRBV6-5 and TRBJ1-4; no firm D call. Trimming removed 5 bases from V and 11 bases from J, with 18 bases in between. This CDR3 comprises 14 residues. Germline V gives CDR1 MNHEY, CDR2 SVGAGI. CDR3 amino acids: CASSNVVEGGKLFF. The CDR3 DNA sequence: TGTGCCAGCAGTAACGTGGTTGAGGGAGGGAAACTGTTTTTT.

With regard to this clonotype: Compared with germline, one end of the junction differs, possibly owing to a read error. The rearrangement uses TRBV11-2 and TRBJ2-3, with D possibly called TRBD1 or TRBD2 (5 bases each). Germline assignment: CDR1 SGHAT and CDR2 FQNNGV. The CDR3 extends over 17 amino acids. CDR3 bases: TGTGTCAGCAGCTTAGTCGGGGCAGGTCTATGCACAGATACGCAGTATTTT. Translation: CVSSLVGAGLCTDTQYF.